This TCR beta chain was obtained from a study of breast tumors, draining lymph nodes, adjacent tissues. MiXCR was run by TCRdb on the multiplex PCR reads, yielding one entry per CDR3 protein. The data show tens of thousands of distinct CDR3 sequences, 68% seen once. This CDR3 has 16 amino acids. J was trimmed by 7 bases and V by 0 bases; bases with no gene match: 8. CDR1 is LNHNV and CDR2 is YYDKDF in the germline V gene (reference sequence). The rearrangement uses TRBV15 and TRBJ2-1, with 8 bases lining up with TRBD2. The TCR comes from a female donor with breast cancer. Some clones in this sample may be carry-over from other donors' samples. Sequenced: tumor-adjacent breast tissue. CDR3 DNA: TGTGCCACCAGCAGAGATTGGGCGGGAGGAGGTAATGAGCAGTTCTTC. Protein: CATSRDWAGGGNEQFF.